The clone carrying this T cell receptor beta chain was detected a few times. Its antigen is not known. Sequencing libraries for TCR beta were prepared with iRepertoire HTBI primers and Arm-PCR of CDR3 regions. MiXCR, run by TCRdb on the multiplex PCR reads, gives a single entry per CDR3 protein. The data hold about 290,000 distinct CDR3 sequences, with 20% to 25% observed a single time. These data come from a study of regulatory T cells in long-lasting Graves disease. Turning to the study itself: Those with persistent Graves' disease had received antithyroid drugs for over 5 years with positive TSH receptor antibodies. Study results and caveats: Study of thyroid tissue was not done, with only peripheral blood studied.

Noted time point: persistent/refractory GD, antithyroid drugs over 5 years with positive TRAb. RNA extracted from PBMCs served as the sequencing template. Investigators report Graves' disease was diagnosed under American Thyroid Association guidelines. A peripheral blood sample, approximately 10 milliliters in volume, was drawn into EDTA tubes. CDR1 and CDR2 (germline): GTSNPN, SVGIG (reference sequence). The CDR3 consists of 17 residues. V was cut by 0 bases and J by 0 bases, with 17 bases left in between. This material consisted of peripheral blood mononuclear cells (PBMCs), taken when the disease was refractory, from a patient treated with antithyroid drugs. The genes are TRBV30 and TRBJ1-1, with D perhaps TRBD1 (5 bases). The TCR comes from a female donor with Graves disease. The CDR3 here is CAWSVLWRGSMNTEAFF. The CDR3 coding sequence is TGTGCCTGGAGTGTACTCTGGAGGGGCAGTATGAACACTGAAGCTTTCTTT.